Below, one TCR beta chain is given with its context. The sample comes from a study of shared clonotypes between healthy human individuals. The CDR3 spans 14 residues. Germline V CDR1 and CDR2: MNHNY, SVGAGI (reference sequence). Trimming shortened V by 7 bases and J by 0 bases, and 12 bases separated the two germline ends. CD8 cells classed as naive were CD45RO-negative and positively selected for CCR7, excluding terminally differentiated effector memory CD45RA+ cells. The repertoire was sequenced with immunoSEQ multiplex PCR; TCRdb's copy has only in-frame clones and lacks some. The sample shows approximately 720,000 clones, 92% of them seen only once.

This clonotype was sampled from a man aged 25-40 years in good health. The sequencing input was naive CD8+ T cells sorted from blood. The rearrangement links TRBV6-6 to TRBJ1-2; D ambiguous. The CDR3 loop reads CASNHHPSNYGYTF. DNA for the CDR3: TGTGCCAGCAACCACCATCCTTCTAACTATGGCTACACCTTC.